The clone carrying this T cell receptor (beta chain) appeared once. What it recognizes is unknown. TCR beta VDJ and CDR3 profiles were obtained from a genomic DNA template. TCRdb re-called the reads through MiXCR, storing one row per CDR3 protein. The data hold around 200,000 distinct CDR3 sequences, with about half observed a single time. These data are taken from a study of CD8+CD57+ T cells in acquired aplastic anemia. Study-wide background: Sorted CD4+ and CD8+ cell DNA averaged around 3.5 ug.

Patients selected for sequencing had displayed CD8+CD57+ cell expansion by flow cytometry. A severe acquired aplastic anemia diagnosis applied to all patients. Study results and limitations: Patients and controls were not found to differ significantly in CD8+ Simpson's diversity.

The source material was sorted CD4+, CD8+, or CD8+CD57+ T cells (not recorded which) from PBMCs. The TCR sequence derives from a human donor with aplastic anemia.

The CDR3 spells CASSIGGQRDQPQHF. Written as DNA, the CDR3 is TGTGCCAGTAGTATCGGCGGGCAGCGAGATCAGCCCCAGCATTTT. The V gene is TRBV19, the J gene TRBJ1-5, with no clear D. Germline V gives CDR1 LNHDA, CDR2 SQIVND (reference sequence). This CDR3 contains 15 residues. Trimming shortened V by 3 bases and J by 5 bases, and 14 bases separated the two germline ends.